A selection of T cell receptor beta chains follows, all from one sample in a study of shared clonotypes between healthy human individuals. The protocol was immunoSEQ multiplex PCR, while the TCRdb copy is restricted to in-frame clones and leaves out a portion. The data show nearly 2 million clones, about 94% seen once. Sequenced: naive CD8+ T cells sorted from blood. These receptors were collected from a man in his late teens or twenties in good health. CDR3s leave out the opening cysteine and the closing phenylalanine or tryptophan. Clone size is stated in some rows and not others, as once, few, many or a class when expanded.

.	TRBV5-6	TRBJ1-2	ASSWGQGSVGYT
.	TRBV27	TRBJ2-3	ASSLVGTGERTQY
.	TRBV27	TRBJ2-5	ASSGTSGGAWETQY
once	TRBV7-9	TRBJ1-1	ASSSPRSNTEAF
.	TRBV27	TRBJ1-1	ASRIGGTEAF
.	TRBV10-1	TRBJ2-1	ASSDQGRDYNEQF
.	TRBV4-2	TRBJ2-2	ASSQVEENTGELF
.	TRBV28	TRBJ1-2	ASIQQGNYGYT
once	TRBV7-8	TRBJ1-1	ASSRQGRDTEAF
.	TRBV27	TRBJ2-2	ASSLGQGNGELF
.	TRBV11-2	TRBJ2-5	ASSTEAFQETQY
.	TRBV4-2	TRBJ2-5	ASSQELAGSETQY
.	TRBV15	TRBJ2-5	ATSRGDSQETQY
once	TRBV6-5	TRBJ2-5	ASSQGQGVKETQY
.	TRBV7-8	TRBJ2-1	ASSLAHDSEGHEQF
.	TRBV2	TRBJ2-5	ASSVGSGQETQY
.	TRBV30	TRBJ2-7	AWSRGAGSSHEQY
.	TRBV6-1	TRBJ1-2	ASIGTGGELGYT
.	TRBV10-3	TRBJ2-7	AISEGTGGAAGEQY
.	TRBV4-1	TRBJ2-1	ASSQVGYNEQF
.	TRBV5-6	TRBJ2-1	ASSLGGSSYNEQF
.	TRBV10-2	TRBJ2-1	ASRPRTGTSSYNEQF
.	TRBV28	TRBJ1-6	ASSPIDYDYNSPLH
.	TRBV2	TRBJ2-7	ASPHRYEQY
few	TRBV7-9	TRBJ1-2	ASSSLWDINGYT
once	TRBV7-9	TRBJ2-7	ASSLGGNNEQY